A selection of T cell receptor beta chains follows, all from one sample in a study of T-cell reconstitution after alpha-beta-depleted transplantation in children. TCRdb redid the calling of the PCR reads with MiXCR, one entry per CDR3 protein. Found here are 250,000 to 300,000 distinct CDR3 sequences, roughly a tenth of them singletons; the top ten hold around 7.6%. Source: PBMCs, taken before TCRalphabeta/CD19-depleted stem cell transplant. Receptors originate from a boy younger than two with acute myeloid leukemia, due to receive a stem cell transplant. Each CDR3 is given with its conserved first and last residue. The D gene is left open where the match is weak. Only part of the rows carry a size: once, few, many, or a class if the clone is expanded.

D gene | clone size | J gene | V gene | CDR3 DNA | CDR3 protein
. | many | TRBJ2-1 | TRBV7-3 | TGTGCCAGCAGCTTAGGGTCGTACAATGAGCAGTTCTTC | CASSLGSYNEQFF
. | many | TRBJ2-1 | TRBV18 | TGTGCCAGCTCACCTCAACCTAGCGTCAATGAGCAGTTCTTC | CASSPQPSVNEQFF
. | few | TRBJ2-1 | TRBV29-1 | TGCAGCGTTGAACCAAATCCCCATGAGCAGTTCTTC | CSVEPNPHEQFF
TRBD1 | few | TRBJ1-1 | TRBV28 | TGTGCCAGCAGTCGTCGGACAGGGCGAGACTTT | CASSRRTGRDF
. | many | TRBJ2-7 | TRBV6-6 | TGTGCCAGTTCTTACAGGGACGAGCAGTACTTC | CASSYRDEQYF
. | many | TRBJ2-6 | TRBV19 | TGTGCCAGTAGTATCGCCAGGGTCTCTGGGGCCAACGTCCTGACTTTC | CASSIARVSGANVLTF
. | . | TRBJ1-1 | TRBV28 | TGTGCCAGCAGTTTTTTTGGGGACACTGAAGCTTTCTTT | CASSFFGDTEAFF
TRBD1 | . | TRBJ2-7 | TRBV19 | TGTGCCAGTAGTATGACGGGACAGGGGGCCTACGAGCAGTACTTC | CASSMTGQGAYEQYF
TRBD1 | . | TRBJ2-7 | TRBV23-1 | TGCGCCAGCAGTCAATGTCGGGACAGGACTCCCTACGAGCAGTACTTC | CASSQCRDRTPYEQYF
TRBD2 | many | TRBJ2-5 | TRBV20-1 | TGCAGTGCTAAAGGGACTAGCGGATCATCGGAGACCCAGTACTTC | CSAKGTSGSSETQYF
. | many | TRBJ1-4 | TRBV12-3/TRBV12-4 | TGTGCCAGCAGTCCCCCCCGGGGAAGGGGCAATGAAAAACTGTTTTTT | CASSPPRGRGNEKLFF
TRBD1 | many | TRBJ2-6 | TRBV4-3 | TGCGCCAGCAGCCAAGATCTTACGGGGACAGGTGGTTCTGGGGCCAACGTCCTGACTTTC | CASSQDLTGTGGSGANVLTF
TRBD2 | few | TRBJ2-1 | TRBV2 | TGTGCCAGCTTGCCTAGCGGGGGGTTAACCTACAATGAGCAGTTCTTC | CASLPSGGLTYNEQFF
. | many | TRBJ2-6 | TRBV11-3 | TGTGCCAGCAGCTTACGGAGGGGGGCAGGGACGTGGGCCAACGTCCTGACTTTC | CASSLRRGAGTWANVLTF
. | many | TRBJ2-7 | TRBV5-1 | TGCGCCAGCAGCTTGGTTCCGCACAGCTCCTACGAGCAGTACTTC | CASSLVPHSSYEQYF
. | many | TRBJ2-7 | TRBV6-5 | TGTGCCAGCAGCTATGGGGGCTCCTACGAGCAGTACTTC | CASSYGGSYEQYF
TRBD1 | many | TRBJ2-3 | TRBV6-1 | TGTGCCAGCAGGAACAGGGGGCTCCCAGATACGCAGTATTTT | CASRNRGLPDTQYF
. | many | TRBJ2-7 | TRBV5-1 | TGCGCCAGCAGCTTGGCCCCGGACAGCTTCTCCTACGAGCAGTACTTC | CASSLAPDSFSYEQYF
TRBD1 | . | TRBJ1-1 | TRBV6-1 | TGTGCCAGCAGTGGTTGGACAGGGGGAAGAACTGAAGCTTTCTTT | CASSGWTGGRTEAFF
. | . | TRBJ2-7 | TRBV19 | TGTGCCAGTAGTTGGACAGCAGCCTCCTACGAGCAGTACTTC | CASSWTAASYEQYF